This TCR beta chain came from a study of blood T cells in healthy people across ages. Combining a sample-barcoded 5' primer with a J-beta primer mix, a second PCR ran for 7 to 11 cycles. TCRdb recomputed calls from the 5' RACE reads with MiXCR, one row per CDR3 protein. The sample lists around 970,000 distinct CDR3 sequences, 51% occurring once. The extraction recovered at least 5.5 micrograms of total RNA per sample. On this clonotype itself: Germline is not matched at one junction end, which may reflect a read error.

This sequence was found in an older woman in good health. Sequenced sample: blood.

The CDR3 region is CVSSQGTGTDTQYF. DNA for the CDR3: TGTGTCAGCAGCCAAGGAACAGGCACAGATACGCAGTATTTT. The V and J genes are TRBV4-2 and TRBJ2-3; D is ambiguous. The CDR3 length is 14 residues. CDR1 is LGHNA and CDR2 is YNFKEQ in the germline V gene.